A selection of T cell receptor beta chains follows, all from one sample in a study of regulatory T cells in long-lasting Graves disease. Via MiXCR, TCRdb re-called the multiplex PCR reads, giving one row per CDR3 protein. The table lists approximately 350,000 distinct CDR3 sequences, 12% of them singletons, with approximately 19% in the top ten. This sample was also put to use in a study of T cells in Graves' hyperthyroidism and ophthalmopathy.

The material sequenced was peripheral blood mononuclear cells (PBMCs), taken at new diagnosis, from a patient treated with antithyroid drugs. These receptors came from a woman younger than 35 with Graves disease. Both conserved end residues are part of each CDR3. D genes are given only for firm matches. Expanded clones get a size class; other rows say once, few or many, or leave the size out.

>TRBJ1-5|.|few|TRBV29-1
TGCAGCGTTGGCGGGGGAGCAAGCCAGCCCCAGCATTTT
CSVGGGASQPQHF
>TRBJ2-1|.|many|TRBV28
TGTGCCAGCAGTTTGTATAGTTTGGGTATGGTGAATAATGAGCAGTTCTTC
CASSLYSLGMVNNEQFF
>TRBJ1-1|TRBD1|.|TRBV4-1
TGCGCCAGCACCTTCCCAGGGGGCACTGAAGCTTTCTTT
CASTFPGGTEAFF
>TRBJ1-5|TRBD1|many|TRBV10-3
TGTGCCATCAGTCCTGGACAGGCCGACAATCAGCCCCAGCATTTT
CAISPGQADNQPQHF
>TRBJ2-2|.|.|TRBV4-3
TGCGCCAGCAGCCAAGATTGGGGGGAGGTCGAGGAGCTGTTTTTT
CASSQDWGEVEELFF
>TRBJ1-1|TRBD1|.|TRBV27
TGTGCCAGCAGTGGACAGGCGGGACTCAGCACTGAAGCTTTCTTT
CASSGQAGLSTEAFF
>TRBJ1-1|TRBD1|many|TRBV12-3/TRBV12-4
TGTGCCAGCAGTCCCCGCAGGGGGCGTTCCGGCGAAGCTTTCTTT
CASSPRRGRSGEAFF
>TRBJ1-2|.|.|TRBV7-2
TGTGCCAGCAGCTTAAGGGACGGGGTTTATGGCTACACCTTC
CASSLRDGVYGYTF
>TRBJ2-7|TRBD2|many|TRBV11-2
TGTGCCAGCAGCTTAGTGGGGGAGGGAACCTACGAGCAGTACTTC
CASSLVGEGTYEQYF
>TRBJ2-4|.|.|TRBV10-1
TGCGCCAGCAGTGAAGAGGGGGCGGGAGTTCTGCCCTACAATGAGCAGTACTTC
CASSEEGAGVLPYNEQYF
>TRBJ2-3|TRBD2|many|TRBV29-1
TGCAGCGTTTCCCAGCTAGCGGGAGGGCCGAATACGCAGTATTTT
CSVSQLAGGPNTQYF
>TRBJ2-3|.|many|TRBV20-1
TGCAGTGCTGGAGTGGGGCCGATAGATACGCAGTATTTT
CSAGVGPIDTQYF
>TRBJ2-5|TRBD2|many|TRBV28
TGTGCCAGCAGTAGGGGACTAGGGAAAGAGACCCAGTACTTC
CASSRGLGKETQYF
>TRBJ2-1|.|many|TRBV12-3/TRBV12-4
TGTGCCAGCAGTTTACGAGGGGGGGCCCCAAATGAGCAGTTCTTC
CASSLRGGAPNEQFF
>TRBJ1-4|.|few|TRBV6-2/TRBV6-3
TGTGCCAGCAGTTTCCCTTTGCGTGGGGATCCTGAAAAACTGTTTTTT
CASSFPLRGDPEKLFF
>TRBJ1-6|.|few|TRBV6-5
TGTGCCAGCAGTTACTTGTCCAGGAGCTCCTATAATTCACCCCTCCACTTT
CASSYLSRSSYNSPLHF
>TRBJ2-7|.|many|TRBV12-3/TRBV12-4
TGTGCCAGCAGTTCATTTTTCTACGAGCAGTACTTC
CASSSFFYEQYF
>TRBJ1-2|TRBD1|many|TRBV3-1
TGTGCCAGCAGCCAACGACCGGACAGGGGAGAAGGCTACACCTTC
CASSQRPDRGEGYTF
>TRBJ2-3|TRBD1|.|TRBV29-1
TGCAGCGCATGGACAGGGGGCACAGATACGCAGTATTTT
CSAWTGGTDTQYF
>TRBJ2-3|.|many|TRBV7-2
TGTGCCAGCGCATCCCAGGGAGTAGATACGCAGTATTTT
CASASQGVDTQYF
>TRBJ2-1|.|.|TRBV7-9
TGTGCCAGCAGCCCAGAGGGGGGCAGCTTTTCCCTCAATGACAATGAGCAGTTCTTC
CASSPEGGSFSLNDNEQFF
>TRBJ2-7|.|.|TRBV7-3
TGTGCCAGCAGCTTAACTTTGGCTAGGTCCTACGAGCAGTACTTC
CASSLTLARSYEQYF
>TRBJ2-2|.|.|TRBV7-2
TGTGCCAGCAGCGTAGCAGGTTTTAGGGAGCTGTTTTTT
CASSVAGFRELFF
>TRBJ2-7|TRBD1|few|TRBV28
TGTGCCAGCAGGACAGGGGGCAAGTACGAGCAGTACTTC
CASRTGGKYEQYF